A single sample gave rise to the 15 T cell receptor beta chains below, sequenced in a study of OX40 agonist ivuxolimab in advanced cancers. The protocol was immunoSEQ multiplex PCR, while the TCRdb copy is restricted to in-frame clones and leaves out a portion. The data show some 25,000 clones, approximately 78% seen once. This specimen consisted of CD4+ or CD8+ T cells sorted from blood, obtained in a trial of the OX40 agonist ivuxolimab. Every receptor here comes from an adult with an advanced solid tumor such as melanoma, head and neck, liver or kidney cancer.

V and J are TRBV13 and TRBJ2-1, with 7 positions matching TRBD1. J lost 12 bases, V lost 5 bases, and 13 bases had no gene match. CDR3 size: 14 residues. CDR1 is PRHDT and CDR2 is FYEKMQ in the germline V gene (reference sequence). The CDR3 spells CASSPGPQGQRQFF. The CDR3 nucleotides read TGTGCCAGCAGCCCTGGACCGCAGGGACAGCGGCAGTTCTTC.

The rearrangement joins TRBV6-6 to TRBJ2-7; 8 nucleotides align to TRBD2. The CDR3 consists of 15 residues. Germline CDR1 reads MNHNY; CDR2 reads SVGAGI (reference sequence). The V gene end was trimmed by 7 bases and the J gene end by 6 bases; junction bases not matched to a gene: 14. The CDR3 sequence is CASKSLGAGEGEQYF. In DNA, the CDR3 is TGTGCCAGCAAAAGTTTAGGAGCGGGAGAGGGCGAGCAGTACTTC.

CDR3 nucleotides: TGTGCTAGTGGTTTGAATAGCAATCAGCCCCAGCATTTT. Translation: CASGLNSNQPQHF. This rearrangement joins TRBV12-5 to TRBJ1-5; D ambiguous. V lost 2 bases and J lost 0, with 2 bases in between. Germline V gene sequence: CDR1 LGHNT, CDR2 FRNRAP. The CDR3 loop spans 13 amino acids.

This clone was picked up a small number of times. The rearrangement joins TRBV6-1 to TRBJ1-6; the D gene is possibly TRBD1 (5 bases). The germline CDR1 and CDR2 sequences are MNHNS and SASEGT. Trimming took 0 bases from V and 5 from J, leaving 11 bases between them. The CDR3 consists of 16 residues. The CDR3 DNA follows: TGTGCCAGCAGTGAAGCACCGGGACCGGATAATTCACCCCTCCACTTT. Translation: CASSEAPGPDNSPLHF.

The sample holds a few counts of this clone. The rearrangement links TRBV9 to TRBJ2-5; no reliable D call. CDR1 is SGDLS, CDR2 YYNGEE, per germline. V lost 3 bases and J 7 bases, leaving 10 bases between the germline ends. This CDR3 comprises 12 residues. The CDR3 sequence: CASSAPTGTQYF. DNA for the CDR3: TGTGCCAGCAGCGCACCAACGGGGACCCAGTACTTC.

This clone qualifies as medium-sized (0.01 to 0.1%). The genes are TRBV14 and TRBJ1-1; possible D gene TRBD1, 6 bases. CDR1 and CDR2 (germline): SGHDN, FVKESK. The CDR3 totals 17 residues. The V and J ends lost 2 bases and 0 bases respectively, with 16 bases between them. Here the CDR3 DNA reads TGTGCCAGCAGCCAACCCCTCTGGACAGATATGAACACTGAAGCTTTCTTT. Its translation: CASSQPLWTDMNTEAFF.

This clone has only one observation. The genes are TRBV29-1 and TRBJ2-7; 8 nucleotides align to TRBD1. Germline trimming cut 2 bases from V and 5 bases from J; bases unmatched to any gene: 8. The CDR3 has 14 residues. Germline values: CDR1 SQVTM, CDR2 ANQGSEA. The CDR3 nucleotides are TGCAGCGTTGAAAGCAGGGGGCTACTCGACGAGCAGTACTTC. Amino acid sequence: CSVESRGLLDEQYF.

CDR3 amino acids: CASSQDWRDQYEAFF. The CDR3 DNA follows: TGCGCCAGCAGCCAAGATTGGCGCGACCAGTACGAAGCTTTCTTT. V is TRBV4-1 and J is TRBJ1-1, with D uncertain. The CDR3 contains 15 residues. Germline assignment: CDR1 MGHRA and CDR2 YSYEKL. V dropped 0 bases and J dropped 8 bases, with 16 bases sitting between them.

This chain joins TRBV27 and TRBJ2-7; no reliable D call. CDR1 is MNHEY, CDR2 SMNVEV, per germline (reference sequence). V shed 7 bases and J shed 9 bases, with 19 bases lying between them. CDR3 length equals 13 residues. The CDR3 loop is CASTPKPRGRQYF. DNA for the CDR3: TGTGCCAGCACCCCGAAACCTCGTGGTCGGCAGTACTTC.

This clone was seen only once. The chain links TRBV5-4 to TRBJ2-7; 9 nucleotides agree with TRBD2. Unmatched junction bases numbered 9, after V lost 0 bases and J lost 5 bases. Per the germline V gene, CDR1 is SGHNT and CDR2 is YYREEE (reference sequence). CDR3 length: 16 amino acids. As DNA, the CDR3 is TGTGCCAGCAGCTTGGGAAGCGGGAGGTCTAACAACGAGCAGTACTTC. This translates into CASSLGSGRSNNEQYF. The full variable domain, its missing parts supplied by reference TRBV5-4 and TRBJ2-7, is ETGVTQSPTHLIKTRGQQVTLRCSSQSGHNTVSWYQQALGQGPQFIFQYYREEENGRGNFPPRFSGLQFPNYSSELNVNALELDDSALYLCASSLGSGRSNNEQYFGPGTRLTVT.

The chain is built from TRBV9 and TRBJ2-1, with TRBD1 identical over 9 bases. V lost 4 bases, J lost 4 bases, and 12 bases stayed unmatched. The CDR3 is 17 amino acids. Germline V CDR1 and CDR2: SGDLS, YYNGEE. CDR3 sequence: CASSPYTGTGRYNEQFF. The CDR3 bases are TGTGCCAGCAGCCCCTATACCGGGACAGGGAGATACAATGAGCAGTTCTTC.

This rearrangement joins TRBV13 to TRBJ2-1, with TRBD2 identical over 7 bases. CDR1 is PRHDT and CDR2 is FYEKMQ in the germline V gene (reference sequence). The CDR3 loop spans 14 amino acids. The J segment lost 6 bases and the V segment lost 0 bases, leaving 2 bases of the junction unmatched. The CDR3 protein is CASSLGAGSNEQFF. The CDR3 coding sequence is TGTGCCAGCAGCTTAGGAGCGGGGAGCAATGAGCAGTTCTTC.

This clone appeared a few times. The chain is built from TRBV9 and TRBJ1-1; D is possibly TRBD1 (5 bases). Germline V CDR1 and CDR2: SGDLS, YYNGEE. Trimming took off 0 bases at V and 1 base at J, with 10 bases between the two ends. This CDR3 comprises 15 residues. The CDR3 spells CASSVVGESNTEAFF. As DNA, the CDR3 is TGTGCCAGCAGCGTAGTGGGGGAGTCGAACACTGAAGCTTTCTTT. The full variable domain, with the rest looked up from reference TRBV9 and TRBJ1-1, is DSGVTQTPKHLITATGQRVTLRCSPRSGDLSVYWYQQSLDQGLQFLIQYYNGEERAKGNILERFSAQQFPDLHSELNLSSLELGDSALYFCASSVVGESNTEAFFGQGTRLTVV.

This rearrangement joins TRBV27 to TRBJ2-7; D might be TRBD1 or TRBD2, each matching 5 bases. The ends were cut back, 5 bases at V and 2 bases at J, with 16 bases in the middle. The CDR3 contains 15 residues. The germline CDR1 and CDR2 sequences are MNHEY and SMNVEV (reference sequence). The CDR3 DNA sequence: TGTGCCAGCAGTGCCGGGGTGACAGAGGCCTACGAGCAGTACTTC. Translating it yields CASSAGVTEAYEQYF.

The V call is TRBV27, the J call TRBJ1-1; no clear D. CDR3 length: 11 amino acids. The V gene lost 3 bases and the J gene lost 4 bases, with 3 bases spanning the gap. Per germline, CDR1 MNHEY and CDR2 SMNVEV (reference sequence). CDR3 sequence: CASSFGTEAFF. CDR3 nucleotides: TGTGCCAGCAGTTTCGGCACTGAAGCTTTCTTT.